Sequencing of this T cell receptor (beta chain) was carried out in a study of CD8 T cells in ankylosing spondylitis. General study results and limits: A CD8+ phenotype characterized the disease-linked clones, which were relatively rare in peripheral blood. Reactive arthritis synovial fluid and blood previously showed some of these motif variants. Characteristic of ankylosing spondylitis blood, it appeared, was a TCR beta motif comprising 7 to 9 highly homologous variants.

CDR1 MNHEY and CDR2 SMNVEV come from the germline V gene (reference sequence). The CDR3 is 15 amino acids. V lost 7 bases, J lost 9 bases, and 9 bases stayed unmatched. Generation of TCR beta libraries employed quantitative 5'-RACE incorporating molecular barcodes. TCRdb independently ran MiXCR on the 5' RACE reads; one entry per CDR3 protein. This table has 210,000 or so distinct CDR3 sequences, 8% to 9% appearing once. Only a few counts were recorded for this clonotype. Its cognate antigen is unknown. The clonotype was recovered from a female donor with ankylosing spondylitis or in good health (not recorded which). J is TRBJ2-1 and V is TRBV27; 13 bases fit TRBD2. The material sequenced was blood, either unsorted or a sorted T cell fraction (not recorded which). CDR3 in amino acids: CASIPRTSGSTEQFF. CDR3 nucleotides: TGTGCCAGCATCCCTCGGACTAGCGGGAGTACTGAGCAGTTCTTC.